The subject of this entry is one T cell receptor beta chain. Germline V gene sequence: CDR1 SNHLY, CDR2 FYNNEI. CDR3 length equals 15 residues. V lost 6 bases, J lost 0 bases, and 12 bases lay in between. The source of the sample is a study of PD-L1 blockade in urothelial cancer. Study summary: Blood analyses occurred 3 weeks (second dose) and 6 weeks post treatment start.

Data came from immunoSEQ multiplex PCR; TCRdb stores just in-frame clones and leaves some out. The data show roughly 50,000 clones, with approximately 75% seen just once and approximately 4% held by the top ten. Pretreatment sampling and on-treatment sampling together yielded between 1 and 8 samples for each patient. The V gene is TRBV2, the J gene TRBJ1-5; D is ambiguous. Sequenced material: PBMCs, taken around atezolizumab (anti-PD-L1) treatment. The TCR originated in a man aged 65 to 85 with urothelial cancer. The CDR3 is CASSAEIYSNQPQHF. The CDR3 DNA is TGTGCCAGCAGCGCCGAGATATATAGCAATCAGCCCCAGCATTTT.